These 17 T cell receptor beta chains originate from one sample sequenced in a study of early stage breast cancer tumors. Using immunoSEQ multiplex PCR, the repertoire was profiled, and TCRdb retains in-frame clones only, with some absent. Among about 51,000 clones, roughly 78% were seen once, and the ten largest hold around 3.6%. Sequenced material: blood. These receptors were collected from a person aged 35 to 50 with breast cancer.

This chain connects TRBV9 to TRBJ2-7; 9 nucleotides agree with TRBD2. V lost 2 bases and J lost 2; bases outside the gene matches: 2. Per the germline V gene, CDR1 is SGDLS and CDR2 is YYNGEE. The CDR3 contains 14 residues. The CDR3 DNA is TGTGCCAGCAGCGTGGGACTAGCACCCTACGAGCAGTACTTC. This gives the protein CASSVGLAPYEQYF. Filled out from reference TRBV9 and TRBJ2-7, the complete variable domain reads DSGVTQTPKHLITATGQRVTLRCSPRSGDLSVYWYQQSLDQGLQFLIQYYNGEERAKGNILERFSAQQFPDLHSELNLSSLELGDSALYFCASSVGLAPYEQYFGPGTRLTVT.

The chain couples TRBV19 to TRBJ1-5, with 7 bases lining up with TRBD1. Germline-derived CDR1 and CDR2 are LNHDA and SQIVND (reference sequence). The CDR3 is 16 amino acids. V shed 6 bases, J shed 0 bases, and the junction held 8 bases outside the gene matches. The CDR3 sequence: CASSPPRQGSNQPQHF. The DNA for the CDR3 is TGTGCCAGTAGCCCTCCTAGACAGGGTAGCAATCAGCCCCAGCATTTT. The full variable domain, its missing parts supplied by reference TRBV19 and TRBJ1-5, is DGGITQSPKYLFRKEGQNVTLSCEQNLNHDAMYWYRQDPGQGLRLIYYSQIVNDFQKGDIAEGYSVSREKKESFPLTVTSAQKNPTAFYLCASSPPRQGSNQPQHFGDGTRLSIL.

This sequence joins TRBV30 and TRBJ1-5, with a tentative D call TRBD1 (6 bases). CDR1 and CDR2 from the germline V gene are GTSNPN and SVGIG (reference sequence). This CDR3 is built from 13 residues. The V end was cut by 4 bases, the J end by 7 bases, with 14 bases between. The CDR3 DNA sequence: TGTGCCTGGACACAGGGCTACAGGCAGCCCCAGCATTTT. Residues: CAWTQGYRQPQHF.

The V gene is TRBV11-2, the J gene TRBJ2-5; D not certain. Trimming pared 2 bases from V and 2 bases from J, leaving 18 bases between. The CDR3 covers 17 residues. Germline-derived CDR1 and CDR2 are SGHAT and FQNNGV. The CDR3 loop reads CASSLRYSLTVQETQYF. CDR3 DNA sequence: TGTGCCAGCAGCTTACGGTACTCCCTCACAGTACAAGAGACCCAGTACTTC. The full variable domain, with the rest looked up from reference TRBV11-2 and TRBJ2-5, is EAGVAQSPRYKIIEKRQSVAFWCNPISGHATLYWYQQILGQGPKLLIQFQNNGVVDDSQLPKDRFSAERLKGVDSTLKIQPAKLEDSAVYLCASSLRYSLTVQETQYFGPGTRLLVL.

This clone was detected only a few times. At one boundary the junction diverges from the germline segment, which might be a read error. CDR3 residues: CASSAGVDIFF. The CDR3 DNA reads as TGTGCCAGCAGCGCGGGGGTTGACATCTTCTTC. The rearrangement joins TRBV9 to TRBJ2-7, with D possibly being TRBD2 (6 bases). This CDR3 spans 11 amino acids. From germline, CDR1 is SGDLS and CDR2 YYNGEE.

The genes are TRBV30 and TRBJ2-5; 12 bases match TRBD2. Trimming at V came to 5 bases and at J to 3 bases, leaving 7 bases not matched to a gene. Germline loops: CDR1 GTSNPN, CDR2 SVGIG (reference sequence). The CDR3 is 15 residues long. DNA for the CDR3: TGTGCCTGGGGACCGGGACTAGCGGGCGAAGAGACCCAGTACTTC. It specifies CAWGPGLAGEETQYF.

The chain carries TRBV5-4 and TRBJ2-5, with unresolved D. Germline CDR1 SGHNT, CDR2 YYREEE (reference sequence). Deletions cut 4 bases from V and 0 bases from J, with 13 bases between. The CDR3 spans 15 residues. The CDR3 DNA reads TGTGCCAGCAGCCGATCGGCAGGAAACCAAGAGACCCAGTACTTC. It translates to CASSRSAGNQETQYF.

This clone was detected once. The chain joins TRBV7-9 to TRBJ1-2; possibly TRBD1 for D (5 bases). This CDR3 contains 13 residues. Trimming shortened V by 7 bases and J by 4 bases, and 13 bases separated the two germline ends. Germline V gives CDR1 SEHNR, CDR2 FQNEAQ (reference sequence). The CDR3 here is CASNAGGGYGYTF. The CDR3 bases are TGTGCCAGCAACGCGGGGGGTGGCTATGGCTACACCTTC.

The CDR3 loop is CASSHLLAGGDTQYF. CDR3 bases: TGCGCCAGCAGCCACCTACTAGCGGGAGGAGATACGCAGTATTTT. The chain couples TRBV4-1 to TRBJ2-3, with 12 bases identical to TRBD2. The CDR3 runs to 15 residues. J was trimmed by 5 bases and V by 3 bases; bases with no gene match: 3. Germline V gene data show CDR1 as MGHRA and CDR2 as YSYEKL.

The J gene is TRBJ2-6, the V gene TRBV19, with D possibly matching TRBD1 (5 bases). Trimming left V 11 bases short and J 1 base short, with 9 bases between. This CDR3 has 13 residues. Germline V lookup: CDR1 LNHDA, CDR2 SQIVND (reference sequence). The chain's CDR3 is CAGRQSGANVLTF. CDR3 coding DNA: TGTGCCGGTCGACAGTCTGGGGCCAACGTCCTGACTTTC.

The rearrangement uses TRBV29-1 and TRBJ2-1; 11 bases are shared with TRBD2. Germline loops: CDR1 SQVTM, CDR2 ANQGSEA. The trim removed 6 bases at V and 1 base at J, leaving 5 bases unmatched. CDR3 length equals 15 residues. For the CDR3, the DNA is TGCAGCGTCCGAGGACTAGCGGGTTCCTACAATGAGCAGTTCTTC. Translation: CSVRGLAGSYNEQFF.

The rearrangement joins TRBV11-2 to TRBJ2-3; no clear D gene. CDR3 size: 13 residues. V was shortened by 2 bases and J by 2 bases, with 5 bases between the two germline ends. The germline CDR1 and CDR2 sequences are SGHAT and FQNNGV. The CDR3 sequence: CASSLWATDTQYF. In DNA, the CDR3 is TGTGCCAGCAGCTTATGGGCCACAGATACGCAGTATTTT.

There are a few counts of this clone. V is TRBV2 and J is TRBJ1-2, with D possibly TRBD1 on 6 matching bases. CDR1 is SNHLY, CDR2 FYNNEI, per germline. The V end was cut by 0 bases, the J end by 8 bases, with 13 bases between. The CDR3 length is 14 residues. CDR3 protein: CASSEARGGQGYTF. The CDR3 DNA sequence: TGTGCCAGCAGTGAAGCGCGTGGGGGGCAGGGCTACACCTTC.

CDR3 protein: CASSIGGEGIYGYTF. CDR3 DNA: TGTGCCAGTAGTATCGGGGGAGAGGGTATCTATGGCTACACCTTC. This chain joins TRBV19 and TRBJ1-2; the D gene is possibly TRBD1 (5 bases). The CDR3 runs to 15 residues. Between the trimmed V and J ends, which lost 3 bases and 4 bases, there was a span of 15 bases. Per the germline V gene, CDR1 is LNHDA and CDR2 is SQIVND (reference sequence).

The V and J genes are TRBV7-6 and TRBJ2-3; D ambiguous. Trimming took 3 bases from V and 2 from J, leaving 9 bases between them. The germline V gene has CDR1 SGHVS and CDR2 FNYEAQ. The CDR3 covers 14 residues. Here the CDR3 DNA reads TGTGCCAGCAGCTTCCCGGGCCCCACAGATACGCAGTATTTT. Amino acids: CASSFPGPTDTQYF.

This chain's CDR3 is CASSFRGLEPYEQYF. CDR3 coding DNA: TGCGCCAGCAGCTTCAGGGGCCTCGAACCCTACGAGCAGTACTTC. The chain employs TRBV5-1 and TRBJ2-7; D possibly corresponds to TRBD1 (6 bases). Between the trimmed V and J ends, which lost 2 bases and 2 bases, there was a span of 14 bases. Germline CDR1 and CDR2: SGHRS and YFSETQ. The CDR3 consists of 15 residues. The complete variable domain, with remaining parts taken from reference TRBV5-1 and TRBJ2-7, reads KAGVTQTPRYLIKTRGQQVTLSCSPISGHRSVSWYQQTPGQGLQFLFEYFSETQRNKGNFPGRFSGRQFSNSRSEMNVSTLELGDSALYLCASSFRGLEPYEQYFGPGTRLTVT.

This chain connects TRBV29-1 to TRBJ2-5; TRBD2 matches 7 bases. The V segment lost 4 bases and the J segment 1 base; nucleotides outside the gene matches: 3. Germline V gene sequence: CDR1 SQVTM, CDR2 ANQGSEA. The CDR3 extends over 13 amino acids. CDR3 in amino acids: CSVGGGPQETQYF. The DNA for the CDR3 is TGCAGCGTTGGCGGGGGACCCCAAGAGACCCAGTACTTC.